Presented here are 16 T cell receptor beta chains from one specimen sequenced in a study of T cell repertoires in cytomegalovirus infection. TCRdb re-derived calls from the reads in MiXCR, one entry per CDR3 protein. The sample lists some 920,000 distinct CDR3 sequences, less than 40% occurring once. For these TCRs, the target antigens are not known. The sequencing used cultured CD8+ T cells from PBMCs, collected from culture after CMV antigen stimulation. These receptors all come from a human donor in good health (CMV status not recorded). Some clones in this sample may be carry-over from other donors' samples.

V usage is TRBV7-8 and J usage is TRBJ2-7; tentative D call: TRBD2 (6 bases). The CDR3 spans 16 residues. Germline assignment: CDR1 SGHVS and CDR2 FQNEAQ. The V end was cut by 5 bases, the J end by 5 bases, with 22 bases between. CDR3 coding DNA: TGTGCCAGCAGCCCTCTTGTCCGGGACTTACGAGACGAGCAGTACGTC. Translated, it gives CASSPLVRDLRDEQYV.

This clonotype was seen ten or more times. This chain links TRBV7-2 with TRBJ2-3, with D unclear. Germline loops: CDR1 SGHTA, CDR2 FQGNSA. V shed 4 bases and J shed 2 bases, with 7 bases lying between them. The CDR3 is 13 residues long. The chain's CDR3 is CASSSRVTDTQYF. In nucleotides, the CDR3 is TGTGCCAGCAGCTCAAGGGTCACAGATACGCAGTATTTT.

This chain connects TRBV28 to TRBJ2-5, with D possibly being TRBD2 (5 bases). The CDR3 totals 16 residues. Germline lookup yields CDR1 MDHEN and CDR2 SYDVKM. Trimming removed 2 bases from V and 4 bases from J, with 17 bases in between. In DNA form, the CDR3 reads TGTGCCAGCAGTTTAGCTCATACTAGGGCCTCAGAGACCCAGTACTTC. Translated: CASSLAHTRASETQYF. The variable domain in full, with the rest retrieved from reference TRBV28 and TRBJ2-5, is DVKVTQSSRYLVKRTGEKVFLECVQDMDHENMFWYRQDPGLGLRLIYFSYDVKMKEKGDIPEGYSVSREKKERFSLILESASTNQTSMYLCASSLAHTRASETQYFGPGTRLLVL.

This clonotype was detected a few times. At one end, the junction sequence differs from germline, possibly due to a read error. V usage is TRBV7-7 and J usage is TRBJ2-5, with D unclear. There are 14 residues in the CDR3. In germline, CDR1 is SSHAT, CDR2 FNYEAQ (reference sequence). The DNA of the CDR3 is TGTGCTAGCAGCCACGGACCGGGTCAAGAGACCCAGTACTTC. Protein product: CASSHGPGQETQYF.

The chain joins TRBV7-3 to TRBJ1-2, with D possibly TRBD1 on 6 matching bases. Between the trimmed V and J ends, which lost 4 bases and 6 bases, there was a span of 15 bases. CDR1 and CDR2 (germline): SGHTA, FQGTGA. The CDR3 has 14 amino acids. The CDR3 nucleotides are TGTGCCAGCAGCTACCGGGACACATTCAATGGCTACACCTTC. It yields the protein CASSYRDTFNGYTF.

This chain joins TRBV7-2 and TRBJ2-1, with 7 bases that match TRBD2. The V and J ends lost 7 bases and 8 bases, in that order; junction bases with no gene match: 20. From germline, CDR1 is SGHTA and CDR2 FQGNSA. This CDR3 contains 17 residues. The CDR3 DNA reads as TGTGCCAGCAACAATCCCCGGAGAGCGGGGTATTCAGATGAGCAGTTCTTC. It is translated as CASNNPRRAGYSDEQFF.

This clonotype was picked up many times. The rearrangement joins TRBV7-6 to TRBJ2-3; D tentatively fits TRBD1 or TRBD2 (5 bases each). Between the trimmed V and J ends, which lost 1 base and 2 bases, there was a span of 16 bases. Germline values: CDR1 SGHVS, CDR2 FNYEAQ. The CDR3 consists of 17 residues. This chain's CDR3 is CASSLGEGTSVTDTQYF. DNA for the CDR3: TGTGCCAGCAGCTTAGGAGAGGGGACCTCTGTCACAGATACGCAGTATTTT.

In its sample, this clonotype was seen a few times. This chain joins TRBV7-9 and TRBJ1-4; the D gene is possibly TRBD1 (5 bases). In germline, CDR1 is SEHNR, CDR2 FQNEAQ (reference sequence). The CDR3 is made up of 16 amino acids. V lost 8 bases, J lost 7 bases, and 23 bases lay in between. The CDR3 nucleotides read TGTGCCAGCTCCGACCCGTTGCAGGGATCGCCTGAAAAACTGTTTTTT. Translating gives CASSDPLQGSPEKLFF.

The DNA for the CDR3 is TGTGCCAGTACCTGGCAGGGTCCCAATGTGAACACTGAAGCTTTCTTT. It translates to CASTWQGPNVNTEAFF. The chain recombines TRBV19 with TRBJ1-1; D may be TRBD1 (5 bases). Germline CDR1 is LNHDA and CDR2 is SQIVND (reference sequence). The ends were cut back, 7 bases at V and 0 bases at J, with 18 bases in the middle. This CDR3 has 16 residues.

Comment on this clonotype: One base away lies a much larger clone, so this may be a sequencing read error. V and J are TRBV12-3 or TRBV12-4 and TRBJ2-3; D remains unclear. V lost 2 bases and J lost 1, with 7 bases in between. The CDR3 is made up of 14 amino acids. This chain's CDR3 is CASSLWRRTDTQYF. CDR3 DNA sequence: TGTGCCAGCAGTTTATGGCGCCGCACAGATACGCAGTATTTT.

This rearrangement joins TRBV4-1 to TRBJ1-5; D possibly corresponds to TRBD1 (6 bases). In germline, CDR1 is MGHRA, CDR2 YSYEKL. The CDR3 loop spans 20 amino acids. The V gene lost 0 bases and the J gene lost 0 bases, with 21 bases spanning the gap. Written as DNA, the CDR3 is TGCGCCAGCAGCCAAGACGACTACCTGACAGGACCTTATAGCAATCAGCCCCAGCATTTT. Protein: CASSQDDYLTGPYSNQPQHF.

This clonotype was observed at least ten times. The chain carries TRBV7-6 and TRBJ1-4; 7 bases line up with TRBD1. After removal of 5 bases from V and 7 bases from J, the junction contained 13 bases not matched to a gene. The CDR3 is 16 amino acids. The germline V gene has CDR1 SGHVS and CDR2 FNYEAQ. DNA of the CDR3: TGTGCCAGCAGCGAAGGGGGAACAGGGGTTAGTGAAAAACTGTTTTTT. Amino acid sequence: CASSEGGTGVSEKLFF.

The table lists this clonotype with a few counts. The J gene is TRBJ2-1, the V gene TRBV7-9, with D hard to call. Germline values: CDR1 SEHNR, CDR2 FQNEAQ (reference sequence). This CDR3 is built from 12 residues. Trimming took off 2 bases at V and 3 bases at J, with 2 bases between the two ends. Here the CDR3 reads CASSLFYNEQFF. CDR3 bases: TGTGCCAGCAGCTTATTCTACAATGAGCAGTTCTTC.

This clonotype occurred a few times. V and J are TRBV12-5 and TRBJ2-1; D remains unclear. CDR3 length equals 13 residues. In germline, CDR1 is LGHNT, CDR2 FRNRAP. V was clipped by 0 bases and J by 8 bases, with 8 bases between them. CDR3 protein: CASGLVPGDEQFF. CDR3 bases: TGTGCTAGTGGTTTGGTCCCTGGGGATGAGCAGTTCTTC.

This chain links TRBV5-1 with TRBJ1-5; D possibly corresponds to TRBD1 (6 bases). Germline values: CDR1 SGHRS, CDR2 YFSETQ. Deletions cut 3 bases from V and 1 base from J, with 11 bases between. This CDR3 is built from 15 residues. DNA of the CDR3: TGCGCCAGCAGCTCCGATGGACAGAGCAATCAGCCCCAGCATTTT. This sequence encodes CASSSDGQSNQPQHF.

This clonotype was counted between two and nine times. The rearrangement uses TRBV27 and TRBJ2-7, with 8 bases fitting TRBD1. This CDR3 contains 16 residues. V dropped 4 bases and J dropped 0; count of bases not matched to a gene: 8. CDR1 and CDR2 from the germline V gene are MNHEY and SMNVEV (reference sequence). The CDR3 loop reads CASSSRQGSSSYEQYF. The CDR3 coding sequence is TGTGCCAGCAGTTCTAGACAGGGGAGTTCCTCCTACGAGCAGTACTTC.